This T cell receptor (beta chain) stems from a study of vaccination effects on CD4 cells after COVID-19. Regarding the study as a whole: Late post-vaccination, clones induced by infection and those induced by vaccine underwent marked clonal contraction.

Repertoires were generated with immunoSEQ multiplex PCR, while TCRdb's copy carries only in-frame clones and drops some. The sample has about 65,000 clones; roughly four fifths are singletons. Sequencing was preceded by expansion of antigen-specific CD4+ T cells with viral peptide pools in the ViraFEST assay. Researchers isolated CD4+ T cells once 9 to 11 days of culture had elapsed. All vaccine recipients tested negative for nucleocapsid antibodies and had never contracted SARS-CoV-2 infection. CDR1 MNHEY and CDR2 SVGEGT come from the germline V gene. Trimming took 2 bases from V and 3 from J, leaving 11 bases between them. The CDR3 consists of 15 residues. A note on this clone: Its antigen is still unknown.

V is TRBV6-2 or TRBV6-3 and J is TRBJ1-5; maybe TRBD1 (6 bases). Sequenced here: CD4+ T cells from PBMCs cultured with HCoV-NL63 spike peptides, sampled before COVID-19 vaccination. The TCR originated in a human donor who received a COVID-19 vaccine. As DNA, the CDR3 is TGTGCCAGCAGTTACGGGGGCAGACCCAATCAGCCCCAGCATTTT. It translates to CASSYGGRPNQPQHF.